The 13 T cell receptor beta chains below all came from one sample that was sequenced in a study of regulatory T cells in long-lasting Graves disease. Combining iRepertoire HTBI primers with Arm-PCR of CDR3 regions, the authors built TCR beta libraries. TCRdb redid the calling of the multiplex PCR reads with MiXCR, one entry per CDR3 protein. The data show approximately 210,000 distinct CDR3 sequences, about 17% seen once. Time point described: newly diagnosed GD, antithyroid drugs for less than 3 months. Preparation of the TCR library used RNA extracted from PBMCs. Material: peripheral blood mononuclear cells (PBMCs), obtained at new diagnosis, from a patient treated with antithyroid drugs. The receptors were sampled from a female donor with Graves disease.

The table lists this clonotype with many counts. This CDR3 reads CASGTGGGLDNEQFF. CDR3 bases: TGTGCCTCCGGAACAGGGGGCGGGCTCGACAATGAGCAGTTCTTC. The chain joins TRBV28 to TRBJ2-1; 9 bases fit TRBD1. The CDR3 sequence is 15 residues long. The germline gives CDR1 MDHEN, CDR2 SYDVKM. Trimming at V came to 11 bases and at J to 5 bases, leaving 13 bases not matched to a gene.

This clonotype was seen many times. The gene calls are TRBV20-1 and TRBJ2-3; 8 nucleotides line up with TRBD2. The CDR3 consists of 16 residues. The J segment lost 0 bases and the V segment lost 0 bases, leaving 5 bases of the junction unmatched. CDR1 is DFQATT, CDR2 SNEGSKA, per germline (reference sequence). The CDR3 region is CSARDRVAGSTDTQYF. CDR3 nucleotides: TGCAGTGCTAGAGATCGAGTAGCGGGGAGCACAGATACGCAGTATTTT.

In this sample, this clonotype turned up many times. This sequence joins TRBV15 and TRBJ2-3, with D uncertain. The CDR3 covers 14 residues. V was cut by 3 bases and J by 3 bases, with 10 bases left in between. CDR1 is LNHNV, CDR2 YYDKDF, per germline (reference sequence). DNA for the CDR3: TGTGCCACCAGCAGGGTCCCTATAACAGATACGCAGTATTTT. It yields the protein CATSRVPITDTQYF.

This clonotype was recorded many times. The rearrangement links TRBV11-2 to TRBJ2-2, with a tentative D call TRBD2 (6 bases). The CDR3 totals 15 residues. CDR1 SGHAT and CDR2 FQNNGV come from the germline V gene. V dropped 5 bases and J dropped 3 bases, with 13 bases sitting between them. As DNA, the CDR3 is TGTGCCAGCAGCCCTCGGCGGGATGACACCGGGGAGCTGTTTTTT. Translated, it gives CASSPRRDDTGELFF.

There are many counts of this clonotype. The V and J genes are TRBV6-1 and TRBJ2-5; 7 bases match TRBD1. The J segment lost 9 bases and the V segment lost 6 bases, leaving 16 bases of the junction unmatched. The CDR3 extends over 15 amino acids. CDR1 and CDR2 (germline): MNHNS, SASEGT. The CDR3 DNA follows: TGTGCCAGCAGCCCGGGACAGCCTTCCCGTGCTGCCCAGTACTTC. Encoded protein: CASSPGQPSRAAQYF.

This chain joins TRBV6-2 or TRBV6-3 and TRBJ2-1; 10 nucleotides match TRBD2. With 6 bases clipped from V and 5 bases from J, the junction kept 4 bases outside the gene matches. CDR1 and CDR2 from the germline V gene are MNHEY and SVGEGT. The CDR3 has 14 residues. CDR3 sequence reads: CASSHLAGDNEQFF. The CDR3 nucleotides are TGTGCCAGCAGCCACCTAGCGGGAGACAATGAGCAGTTCTTC.

This clonotype was recorded at least ten times. V and J are TRBV10-2 and TRBJ1-1; no definite D call. Germline values: CDR1 WSHSY, CDR2 SAAADI. The CDR3 sequence is 14 residues long. The V end lost 0 bases, the J end lost 4 bases, and 9 bases lay between the germline ends. Written as DNA, the CDR3 is TGCGCCAGCAGTGAGTCCGGGGTAGGCACTGAAGCTTTCTTT. It encodes CASSESGVGTEAFF.

The table lists this clonotype with many counts. The chain carries TRBV12-3 or TRBV12-4 and TRBJ1-2, with D perhaps TRBD1 (5 bases). Deletions cut 6 bases from V and 4 bases from J, with 12 bases between. The CDR3 has 13 amino acids. CDR3 DNA sequence: TGTGCCAGCAGCTCGGGGCGCACCTATGGCTACACCTTC. Residues: CASSSGRTYGYTF.

This clonotype showed up many times. The chain has TRBV12-5 and TRBJ2-5; D is ambiguous. Germline loops: CDR1 LGHNT, CDR2 FRNRAP. V was cut by 0 bases and J by 5 bases, with 4 bases left in between. The CDR3 consists of 12 residues. The CDR3: CASGLVPETQYF. CDR3 sequence (DNA): TGTGCTAGTGGTTTGGTACCTGAGACCCAGTACTTC.

This clonotype was observed at least ten times. The rearrangement joins TRBV3-1 to TRBJ1-6, with D perhaps matching TRBD1 (6 bases). V was trimmed by 1 base and J by 5 bases, leaving 9 bases between them. CDR1 LGHDT and CDR2 YNNKEL come from the germline V gene (reference sequence). The length of the CDR3 is 15 residues. The CDR3 DNA is TGTGCCAGCAGCCAAGTGCGGACAGATAATTCACCCCTCCACTTT. It translates to CASSQVRTDNSPLHF.

This clonotype was recorded many times. This chain links TRBV30 with TRBJ2-7, with 8 positions matching TRBD2. The CDR3 covers 16 residues. Trimming removed 2 bases from V and 2 bases from J; junction bases left unmatched: 11. CDR1 and CDR2 from the germline V gene are GTSNPN and SVGIG (reference sequence). In DNA form, the CDR3 reads TGTGCCTGGAGTACGGCGGGAGGCTCCTATACCTACGAGCAGTACTTC. Protein product: CAWSTAGGSYTYEQYF.

This clonotype was seen ten or more times. The chain combines TRBV18 with TRBJ2-2; 9 nucleotides line up with TRBD2. Germline V gene sequence: CDR1 KGHSH, CDR2 LQKENI. The CDR3 is 17 residues long. V trimming: 4 bases; J trimming: 3 bases; junction bases outside the gene matches: 9. CDR3 sequence (DNA): TGTGCCAGCTCACTAAACTTAGCGGGAGATGACACCGGGGAGCTGTTTTTT. It encodes CASSLNLAGDDTGELFF.

The chain carries TRBV29-1 and TRBJ2-1; 9 bases agree with TRBD2. Germline lookup yields CDR1 SQVTM and CDR2 ANQGSEA. The J segment lost 0 bases and the V segment lost 4 bases, leaving 1 base of the junction unmatched. There are 14 residues in the CDR3. CDR3 DNA sequence: TGCAGCGTTGTACTAGCGGGCTCCTACAATGAGCAGTTCTTC. It translates to CSVVLAGSYNEQFF.